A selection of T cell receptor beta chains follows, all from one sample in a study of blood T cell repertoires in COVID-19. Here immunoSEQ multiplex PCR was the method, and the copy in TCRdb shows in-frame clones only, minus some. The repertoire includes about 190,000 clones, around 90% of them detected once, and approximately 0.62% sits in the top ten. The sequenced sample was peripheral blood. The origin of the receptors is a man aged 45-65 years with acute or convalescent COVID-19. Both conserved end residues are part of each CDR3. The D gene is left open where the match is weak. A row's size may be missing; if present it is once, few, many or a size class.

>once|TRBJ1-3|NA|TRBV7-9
TGTGCCAGCAGCCCCCTAAGCGGGGGATACGCTGGAAACACCATATATTTT
CASSPLSGGYAGNTIYF
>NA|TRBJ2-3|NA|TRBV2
TGTGCCAGCGGGGGGACGATCAGCACAGATACGCAGTATTTT
CASGGTISTDTQYF
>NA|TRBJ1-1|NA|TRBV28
TGTGCCAGCAGCCTTACCCGCAGGGCGTTGAACACTGAAGCTTTCTTT
CASSLTRRALNTEAFF
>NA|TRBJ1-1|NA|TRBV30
TGTGCCTGGAGGCGACAGACCACTGAAGCTTTCTTT
CAWRRQTTEAFF
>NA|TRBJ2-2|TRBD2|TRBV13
TGTGCCAGCAGCTTTTTCCTAGCGGGACACACCGGGGAGCTGTTTTTT
CASSFFLAGHTGELFF
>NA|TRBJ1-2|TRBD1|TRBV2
TGTGCCAGCAAAGGACAGGGGGCCAACTATGGCTACACCTTC
CASKGQGANYGYTF
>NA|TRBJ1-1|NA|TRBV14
TGTGCCAGCAGCCAAGAGAGGAACACTGAAGCTTTCTTT
CASSQERNTEAFF
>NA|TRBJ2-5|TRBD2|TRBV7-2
TGTGCCAGCAGCTACCGCGGGAGGGTAGAGACCCAGTACTTC
CASSYRGRVETQYF
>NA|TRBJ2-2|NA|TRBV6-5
TGTGCCAGCAAGAGCGGCACCGGGGAGCTGTTTTTT
CASKSGTGELFF
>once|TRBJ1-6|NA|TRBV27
TGTGCCAGCAGGGACGGGAGTCTCTATAATTCACCCCTCCACTTT
CASRDGSLYNSPLHF
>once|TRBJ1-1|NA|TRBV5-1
TGCGCCAGCAGCTCGGGAGTCGTGGGCACCTATGAAGCTTTCTTT
CASSSGVVGTYEAFF
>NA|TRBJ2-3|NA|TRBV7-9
TGTGCCAGCAGCTTAGTGTCCGGTACGCAGTATTTT
CASSLVSGTQYF
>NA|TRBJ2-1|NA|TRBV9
TGTGCCAGCAGCGGGGATGGGGGGAGATCATCCTACAATGAGCAGTTCTTC
CASSGDGGRSSYNEQFF
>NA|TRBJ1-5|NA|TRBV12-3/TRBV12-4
TGTGCCAGCCAGTTTAGCAATCAGCCCCAGCATTTT
CASQFSNQPQHF
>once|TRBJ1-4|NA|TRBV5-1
TGCGCCAGCAGCTTGGTGCGAGGGGAAAAACTGTTTTTT
CASSLVRGEKLFF
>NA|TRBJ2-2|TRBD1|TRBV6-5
TGTGCCAGCAGTTACGTCTCAGGGGGTGTCACCGGGGAGCTGTTTTTT
CASSYVSGGVTGELFF
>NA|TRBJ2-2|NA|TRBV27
TGTGCCAGCAGTTTATTATCGGGAGCGAACACCGGGGAGCTGTTTTTT
CASSLLSGANTGELFF
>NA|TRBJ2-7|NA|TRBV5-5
TGTGCCAGCAGCGCACAGGGCCAGAACGCTAACTTC
CASSAQGQNANF
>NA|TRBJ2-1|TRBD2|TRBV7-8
TGTGCCAGCAGTCCCCGGGGGGTCGGCTACAATGAGCAGTTCTTC
CASSPRGVGYNEQFF
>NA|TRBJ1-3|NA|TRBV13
TGTGCCAGCAGATTCCAGGGGTACGACACCATATATTTT
CASRFQGYDTIYF
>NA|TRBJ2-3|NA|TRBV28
TGTGCCAGCACCCAGACAGATACGCAGTATTTT
CASTQTDTQYF